The 19 T cell receptor beta chains in this list originate from one sample, sequenced in a study of T-cell memory formation after mild COVID-19. TCRdb reprocessed the 5' RACE reads with MiXCR, giving one entry per CDR3 protein. The sample yields 340,000 or so distinct CDR3 sequences, about an eighth seen once. What was sequenced was PBMCs or a T cell subset sorted from them (not recorded which). All receptors come from a man between 18 and 29 years old who had mild COVID-19 (a few samples of this study predate the infection). Cell type and time point are not known.

The V and J genes are TRBV24-1 and TRBJ2-7; D might be TRBD2 (7 bases). The J call may be mistaken, given a closer DNA end match to TRBJ2-5. The CDR3 spans 15 residues. In germline, CDR1 is KGHDR, CDR2 SFDVKD. For the CDR3, the DNA is TGTGCCACCAGTAACCCGGGCGGGGGCGGGCAGACCCAGTACTTC. Its translation is CATSNPGGGGQTQYF.

V gene TRBV15 combines with J gene TRBJ2-1, with TRBD1 matching over 9 bases. The CDR3 has 13 residues. J lost 3 bases, V lost 11 bases, and 5 bases had no gene match. CDR1 LNHNV and CDR2 YYDKDF come from the germline V gene (reference sequence). This CDR3 is CALGTGFYNEQFF. CDR3 DNA sequence: TGTGCCCTCGGGACAGGGTTCTACAATGAGCAGTTCTTC.

The chain couples TRBV5-1 to TRBJ2-7, with a tentative D call TRBD2 (5 bases). Deletions cut 2 bases from V and 4 bases from J, with 13 bases between. Germline CDR1 reads SGHRS; CDR2 reads YFSETQ. CDR3 length: 14 residues. This CDR3 is CASSFEGYNYEQYF. CDR3 nucleotide sequence: TGCGCCAGCAGCTTCGAGGGATACAATTACGAGCAGTACTTC.

The chain combines TRBV15 with TRBJ1-2; D gene uncertain. Germline V CDR1 and CDR2: LNHNV, YYDKDF (reference sequence). The CDR3 has 14 residues. The V end lost 5 bases, the J end lost 0 bases, and 10 bases lay between the germline ends. The CDR3: CATSPVGANYGYTF. The DNA of the CDR3 is TGTGCCACCAGCCCCGTCGGAGCTAACTATGGCTACACCTTC.

This clonotype was observed a few times. The rearrangement links TRBV7-2 to TRBJ2-7, with D hard to call. Trimming stripped 3 bases from V and 0 bases from J, with 6 bases between. The CDR3 covers 13 residues. Germline V gives CDR1 SGHTA, CDR2 FQGNSA. The DNA of the CDR3 is TGTGCCAGCAGCTTTCCAGCCTCCTACGAGCAGTACTTC. Protein: CASSFPASYEQYF.

This clonotype was picked up a small number of times. The chain employs TRBV29-1 and TRBJ2-1; unclear D gene. The CDR3 has 15 residues. V was shortened by 4 bases and J by 4 bases, with 17 bases between the two germline ends. Per the germline V gene, CDR1 is SQVTM and CDR2 is ANQGSEA. DNA for the CDR3: TGCAGCGTTGCCTCGGCGTTGGCAACTTACAATGAGCAGTTCTTC. Amino acids: CSVASALATYNEQFF.

This chain connects TRBV12-3 or TRBV12-4 to TRBJ1-2; possible D gene TRBD1, 5 bases. Trimming stripped 1 base from V and 6 bases from J, with 15 bases between. The CDR3 covers 15 residues. For the CDR3, the DNA is TGTGCCAGCAGTTTAGAGGGGCTGAGGGGCGATGGCTACACCTTC. Translated: CASSLEGLRGDGYTF.

This clonotype turned up a few times. This chain joins TRBV10-3 and TRBJ2-3; possibly TRBD2 for D (7 bases). This CDR3 is built from 15 residues. Germline assignment: CDR1 ENHRY and CDR2 SYGVKD. V was pared by 10 bases and J by 1 base, with 18 bases between. Here the CDR3 reads CATFPGGAGTDTQYF. The CDR3 DNA reads as TGTGCCACTTTCCCTGGGGGGGCTGGCACAGATACGCAGTATTTT.

The chain uses TRBV12-3 or TRBV12-4 and TRBJ2-7; D remains ambiguous. The CDR3 has 13 residues. V was pared by 6 bases and J by 6 bases, with 15 bases between. CDR3 sequence reads: CASSPPGSSEQYF. CDR3 DNA: TGTGCCAGCAGCCCCCCCGGGTCTTCCGAGCAGTACTTC.

The chain joins TRBV20-1 to TRBJ2-3; D is possibly TRBD1 or TRBD2 (6 bases each). The CDR3 has 13 residues. V dropped 6 bases and J dropped 5 bases, with 15 bases sitting between them. CDR1 is DFQATT, CDR2 SNEGSKA, per germline (reference sequence). CDR3 sequence (DNA): TGCAGTGCCGGAGGGGGGAAGGGAGATACGCAGTATTTT. This encodes CSAGGGKGDTQYF.

This chain uses TRBV10-3 with TRBJ2-1, with 9 nucleotides matching TRBD2. The V gene's germline CDR1 is ENHRY and CDR2 SYGVKD. Trimming took 8 bases from V and 6 from J; bases not matched to a gene: 17. This CDR3 comprises 17 residues. The CDR3 here is CAISPQGRGGPSNEQFF. In nucleotides, the CDR3 is TGTGCCATCTCCCCCCAGGGGCGGGGGGGCCCGAGCAATGAGCAGTTCTTC.

This clonotype was found many times. The chain couples TRBV27 to TRBJ2-5; 14 positions agree with TRBD2. The V and J ends lost 4 bases and 5 bases, in that order; junction bases with no gene match: 6. This CDR3 has 16 residues. In germline, CDR1 is MNHEY, CDR2 SMNVEV (reference sequence). CDR3 in amino acids: CASSSGLAGGLETQYF. Here the CDR3 DNA reads TGTGCCAGCAGTTCCGGACTAGCGGGGGGCTTGGAGACCCAGTACTTC.

The genes are TRBV20-1 and TRBJ1-4, with TRBD1 matching 10 bases. Germline V lookup: CDR1 DFQATT, CDR2 SNEGSKA (reference sequence). Trimming took 3 bases from V and 7 from J; bases not matched to a gene: 8. The CDR3 runs 15 residues. The CDR3 here is CSASPRGTGAEKLFF. DNA of the CDR3: TGCAGTGCTAGTCCAAGGGGGACAGGGGCTGAAAAACTGTTTTTT.

The rearrangement uses TRBV28 and TRBJ2-7, with D uncertain. Between the trimmed V and J ends, which lost 4 bases and 3 bases, there was a span of 13 bases. The germline CDR1 and CDR2 sequences are MDHEN and SYDVKM. The CDR3 has 14 residues. The CDR3 reads CASSYSTEIYEQYV. CDR3 nucleotides: TGTGCCAGCAGTTACTCCACCGAAATCTACGAGCAGTACGTC.

This clonotype was observed a handful of times. The rearrangement uses TRBV7-8 and TRBJ1-5; D not resolved. With 5 bases removed from V and 7 bases from J, the gap between germline ends came to 9 bases. This CDR3 comprises 12 residues. The germline V gene encodes CDR1 SGHVS and CDR2 FQNEAQ. The CDR3 sequence: CASSQIRQPQHF. The CDR3 DNA sequence: TGTGCCAGCAGCCAAATCAGGCAGCCCCAGCATTTT.

The chain is built from TRBV9 and TRBJ2-1; D perhaps matches TRBD1 (5 bases). Trimming took off 0 bases at V and 15 bases at J, with 13 bases between the two ends. This CDR3 comprises 12 residues. Germline loops: CDR1 SGDLS, CDR2 YYNGEE. CDR3 nucleotides: TGTGCCAGCAGCGTAGGAGGCAGGGAACCGTTCTTC. As protein: CASSVGGREPFF.

In this sample, this clonotype turned up a few times. The V and J genes are TRBV11-2 and TRBJ2-7; 11 bases are a match to TRBD2. Per germline, CDR1 SGHAT and CDR2 FQNNGV. With 3 bases clipped from V and 5 bases from J, the junction kept 9 bases outside the gene matches. The CDR3 runs 16 residues. The CDR3 is CASSLGPGLAVHEQYV. The CDR3, as DNA: TGTGCCAGCAGCTTGGGACCGGGACTAGCGGTACACGAGCAGTACGTC.

The chain is built from TRBV7-8 and TRBJ2-5; possibly TRBD2 for D (5 bases). Germline V gene sequence: CDR1 SGHVS, CDR2 FQNEAQ. CDR3 size: 14 residues. The ends were cut back, 4 bases at V and 10 bases at J, with 19 bases in the middle. The CDR3 loop reads CASSSRTEPEGQYF. DNA of the CDR3: TGTGCCAGCAGCTCAAGGACTGAGCCAGAGGGCCAGTACTTC.

This clonotype was found once. The chain recombines TRBV6-5 with TRBJ2-7; 7 bases are a match to TRBD1. V gave up 2 bases and J gave up 3 bases; unmatched junction bases: 7. CDR1 MNHEY and CDR2 SVGAGI come from the germline V gene. This CDR3 spans 15 amino acids. The CDR3 DNA follows: TGTGCCAGCAGTTACGCAAGACAGGGTGTCTACGAGCAGTACTTC. The encoded protein is CASSYARQGVYEQYF.